The clone carrying this T cell receptor beta chain was observed at least ten times. Its cognate antigen is unknown. The CDR3 covers 16 residues. Trimming removed 3 bases from V and 4 bases from J; junction bases left unmatched: 8. CDR1 and CDR2 (germline): MDHEN, SYDVKM. The sample originates from a study of regulatory T cells in long-lasting Graves disease. General study findings and limits: Reduced TCR diversity was observed in persistent Graves' patients versus newly diagnosed patients.

The authors built TCR beta libraries using iRepertoire HTBI primers and Arm-PCR of CDR3 regions. MiXCR, applied by TCRdb to the multiplex PCR reads, yields one record per CDR3 protein. The top ten hold under 15% of the sample, which has hundreds of thousands of distinct CDR3 sequences, about 20% seen once. Time point reported: persistent/refractory GD, antithyroid drugs over 5 years with positive TRAb. Generation of the TCR library employed RNA extracted from PBMCs. Staff took about 9.8 milliliters of peripheral blood and put it into EDTA tubes. The sample here was peripheral blood mononuclear cells (PBMCs), taken when the disease was refractory, from a patient treated with antithyroid drugs. The source of this sequence is a female donor with Graves disease. The chain links TRBV28 to TRBJ2-7; TRBD1 aligns across 11 bases. The CDR3 region is CASSLYGQGARYEQYF. The CDR3 region has the DNA TGTGCCAGCAGTTTGTACGGACAGGGGGCGCGGTACGAGCAGTACTTC.